This T cell receptor beta chain was recorded in a study of T cell changes during pregnancy in multiple sclerosis. The data were produced by immunoSEQ multiplex PCR, yet TCRdb's version contains in-frame clones alone and is incomplete. The sample yields some 97,000 clones, almost 95% seen once. V was cut by 0 bases and J by 7 bases, with 10 bases left in between. Germline CDR1 GTSNPN, CDR2 SVGIG (reference sequence). CDR3 length: 13 amino acids. The chain joins TRBV30 to TRBJ2-1, with TRBD1 as a possible D gene (6 bases). The TCR sequence derives from a female donor with multiple sclerosis, enrolled in a pregnancy study. The sample was peripheral blood, taken before pregnancy. The CDR3 loop is CAWSVGTTNEQFF. The CDR3 DNA reads TGTGCCTGGAGTGTAGGGACAACAAATGAGCAGTTCTTC.